This T cell receptor (beta chain) was obtained from a study of vaccination and CD4 T cells after COVID-19. A word on this clonotype: Its antigen is as yet unknown.

An Oncomine TCR Beta short-read assay was used to sequence the DNA from cultured CD4+ T cells. Genomic DNA was drawn out of CD4+ T cells grown in culture. In TCRdb, the PCR reads were re-called with MiXCR into one record per CDR3 protein. The table shows more than 20,000 distinct CDR3 sequences, with 66% occurring only once. Described treatment: roughly nine-day PBMC culture with coronavirus spike peptide pools or control peptides (ViraFEST assay). V lost 4 bases, J lost 3 bases, and 12 bases stayed unmatched. CDR3 length: 18 amino acids. Germline CDR1 is SGHNT and CDR2 is YENEEA. Sequenced material: CD4+ T cells from blood, cultured in vitro. The chain has TRBV11-3 and TRBJ2-3; 11 bases fit TRBD2. The TCR was taken from a human donor who had recovered from COVID-19. The CDR3 here is CASSSRARVAGGTDTQYF. Written as DNA, the CDR3 is TGTGCCAGCAGCTCTAGGGCACGAGTAGCGGGGGGGACAGATACGCAGTATTTT.